This entry describes one T cell receptor (beta chain). V dropped 3 bases and J dropped 6 bases, with 6 bases sitting between them. Germline V gene sequence: CDR1 KGHSH, CDR2 LQKENI. The CDR3 totals 13 residues. Study members were between about 18 and 100 years old and lived in 24 US regions. This entry belongs to a study of blood T cell repertoires in COVID-19. Study overall: The United States, Italy and Spain provided the acute and convalescent COVID-19 samples.

Assay used: immunoSEQ multiplex PCR; TCRdb lists only in-frame clones, some missing. The table shows 400,000 to 500,000 clones, with approximately 88% occurring only once. The sample consisted of PBMCs or T cells enriched from blood (not recorded which). The rearrangement uses TRBV18 and TRBJ1-6; D unclear. The sequence was obtained from a woman in her thirties or forties who had recovered from COVID-19. The CDR3 reads CASSPEINSPLHF. The CDR3 coding sequence is TGTGCCAGCTCACCGGAGATTAATTCACCCCTCCACTTT.